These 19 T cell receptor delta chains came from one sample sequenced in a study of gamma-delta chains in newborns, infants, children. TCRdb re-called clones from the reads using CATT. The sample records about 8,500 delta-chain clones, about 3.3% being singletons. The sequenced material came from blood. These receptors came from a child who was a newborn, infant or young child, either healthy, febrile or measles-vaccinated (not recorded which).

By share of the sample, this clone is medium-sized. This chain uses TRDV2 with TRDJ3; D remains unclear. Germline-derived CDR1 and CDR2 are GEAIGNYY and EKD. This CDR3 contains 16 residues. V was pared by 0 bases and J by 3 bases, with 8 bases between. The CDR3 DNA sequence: TGTGCCTGTGACACCGTCCAGGTCTGGGACACCCGACAGATGTTTTTC. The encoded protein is CACDTVQVWDTRQMFF.

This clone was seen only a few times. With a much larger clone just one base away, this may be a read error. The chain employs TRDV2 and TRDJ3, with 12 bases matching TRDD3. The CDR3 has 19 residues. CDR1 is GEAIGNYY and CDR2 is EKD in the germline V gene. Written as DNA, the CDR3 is TGTGCCTGTGACACCGCTGGGGGATACGACTCCTGGGGCACCCGACAGATGTTTTTC. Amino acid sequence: CACDTAGGYDSWGTRQMFF.

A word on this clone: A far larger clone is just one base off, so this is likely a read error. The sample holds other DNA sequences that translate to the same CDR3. The CDR3 sequence is CACDTVLGDTWDTRQMFF. As DNA, the CDR3 is TGTGCCTGTGACACCGTGCTGGGGGATACCTGGGACACCCGACAGATGTTTTTC. This sequence joins TRDV2 and TRDJ3; 10 nucleotides match TRDD3. The V gene end was trimmed by 0 bases and the J gene end by 2 bases; junction bases not matched to a gene: 3. This CDR3 is built from 18 residues. CDR1 and CDR2 (germline): GEAIGNYY, EKD.

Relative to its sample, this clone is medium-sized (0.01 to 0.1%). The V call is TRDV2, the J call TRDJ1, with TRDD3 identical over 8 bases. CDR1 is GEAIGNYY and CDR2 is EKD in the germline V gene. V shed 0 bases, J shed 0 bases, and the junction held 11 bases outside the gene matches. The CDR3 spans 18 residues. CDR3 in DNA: TGTGCCTGTGACACCGTACTGGGGGCCCTCCGACACACCGATAAACTCATCTTT. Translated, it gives CACDTVLGALRHTDKLIF.

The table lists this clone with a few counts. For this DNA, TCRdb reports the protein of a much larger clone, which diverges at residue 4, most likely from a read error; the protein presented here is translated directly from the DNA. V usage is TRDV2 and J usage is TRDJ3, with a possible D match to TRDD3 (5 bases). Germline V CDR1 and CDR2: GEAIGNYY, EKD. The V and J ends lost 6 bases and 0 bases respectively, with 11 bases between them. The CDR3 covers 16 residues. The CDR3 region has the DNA TGTGCCTGTAACTACTGGAGCTCCTGGGACACCCGACAGATGTTTTTC. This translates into CACNYWSSWDTRQMFF.

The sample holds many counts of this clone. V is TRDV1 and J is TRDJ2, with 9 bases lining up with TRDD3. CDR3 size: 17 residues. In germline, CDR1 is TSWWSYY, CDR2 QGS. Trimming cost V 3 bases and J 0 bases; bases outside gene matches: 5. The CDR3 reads CALGDYWGRALTAQLFF. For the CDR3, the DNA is TGTGCTCTTGGGGATTACTGGGGGAGGGCTTTGACAGCACAACTCTTCTTT.

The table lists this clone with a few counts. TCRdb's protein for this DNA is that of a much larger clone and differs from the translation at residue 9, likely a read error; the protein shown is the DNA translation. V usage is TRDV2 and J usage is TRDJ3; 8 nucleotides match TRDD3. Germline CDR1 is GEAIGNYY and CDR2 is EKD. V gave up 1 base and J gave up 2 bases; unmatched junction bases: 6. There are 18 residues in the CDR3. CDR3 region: CACDTILGGTWDTRQMFF. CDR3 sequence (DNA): TGTGCCTGTGACACAATACTGGGGGGTACCTGGGACACCCGACAGATGTTTTTC.

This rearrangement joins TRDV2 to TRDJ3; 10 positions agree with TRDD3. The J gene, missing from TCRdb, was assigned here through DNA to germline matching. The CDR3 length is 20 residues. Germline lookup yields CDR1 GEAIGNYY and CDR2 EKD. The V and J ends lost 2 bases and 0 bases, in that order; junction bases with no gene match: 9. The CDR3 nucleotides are TGTGCCTGTGACAAGTACTGGGGGATTACTAGCTCCTGGGACACCCGACAGATGTTTTTC. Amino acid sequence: CACDKYWGITSSWDTRQMFF.

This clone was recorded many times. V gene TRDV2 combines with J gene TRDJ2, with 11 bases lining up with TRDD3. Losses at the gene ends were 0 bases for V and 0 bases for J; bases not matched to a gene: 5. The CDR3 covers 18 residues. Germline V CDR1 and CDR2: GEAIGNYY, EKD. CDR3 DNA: TGTGCCTGTGACACCGTGGGGGATACGGGGGCTTTGACAGCACAACTCTTCTTT. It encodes CACDTVGDTGALTAQLFF.

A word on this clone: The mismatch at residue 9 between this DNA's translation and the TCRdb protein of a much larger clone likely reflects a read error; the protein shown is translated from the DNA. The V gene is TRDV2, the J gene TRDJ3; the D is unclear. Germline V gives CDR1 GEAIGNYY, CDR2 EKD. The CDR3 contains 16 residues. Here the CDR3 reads CACDTPSSRDTRQMFF. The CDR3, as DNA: TGTGCCTGTGACACGCCCAGCTCCAGGGACACCCGACAGATGTTTTTC.

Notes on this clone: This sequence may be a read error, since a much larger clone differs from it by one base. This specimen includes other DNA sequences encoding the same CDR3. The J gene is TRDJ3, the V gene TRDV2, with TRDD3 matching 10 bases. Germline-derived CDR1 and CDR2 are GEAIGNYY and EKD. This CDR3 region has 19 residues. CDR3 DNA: TGTGCCTGTGACGCCACTGGGGGATTCCCATCCTGGGACACCCGACAAATGTTTTTC. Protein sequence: CACDATGGFPSWDTRQMFF.

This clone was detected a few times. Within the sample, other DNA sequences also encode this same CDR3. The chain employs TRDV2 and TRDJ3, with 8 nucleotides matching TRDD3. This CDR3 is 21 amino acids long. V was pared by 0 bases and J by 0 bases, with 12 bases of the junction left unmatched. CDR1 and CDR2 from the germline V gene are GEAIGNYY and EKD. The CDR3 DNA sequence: TGTGCCTGTGACACCGTACACTGGGGGTTACGAAGCTCCTGGGACACCCGACAGATGTTTTTC. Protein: CACDTVHWGLRSSWDTRQMFF.

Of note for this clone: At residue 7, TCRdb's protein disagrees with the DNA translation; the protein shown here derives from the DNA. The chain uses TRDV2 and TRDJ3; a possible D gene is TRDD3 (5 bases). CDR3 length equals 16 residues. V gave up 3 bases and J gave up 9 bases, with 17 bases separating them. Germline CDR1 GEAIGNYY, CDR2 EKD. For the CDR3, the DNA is TGTGCCTGTGACTCGTTGAGGGATCCTGTCACCCGACAGATGTTTTTC. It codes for CACDSLRDPVTRQMFF.

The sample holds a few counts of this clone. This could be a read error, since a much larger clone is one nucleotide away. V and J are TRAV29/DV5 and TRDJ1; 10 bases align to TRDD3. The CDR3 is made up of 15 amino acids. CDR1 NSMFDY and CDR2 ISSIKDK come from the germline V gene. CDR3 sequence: CAASVLGDSTDKPIF. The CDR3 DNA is TGTGCAGCAAGCGTACTGGGGGATTCCACCGATAAACCCATCTTT.

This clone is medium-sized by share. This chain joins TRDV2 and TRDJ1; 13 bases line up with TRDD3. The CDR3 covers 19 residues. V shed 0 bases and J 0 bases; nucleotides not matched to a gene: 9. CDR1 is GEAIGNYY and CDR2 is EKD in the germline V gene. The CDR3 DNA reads TGTGCCTGTGACACCGGAAACTTACTGGGGGATACGTACACCGATAAACTCATCTTT. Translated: CACDTGNLLGDTYTDKLIF.

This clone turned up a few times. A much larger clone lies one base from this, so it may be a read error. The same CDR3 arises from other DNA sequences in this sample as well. The CDR3: CACDKVLGDTWDTRQMFF. The CDR3 nucleotides are TGTGCCTGCGACAAAGTACTGGGGGATACCTGGGACACCCGACAGATGTTTTTC. V and J are TRDV2 and TRDJ3; TRDD3 matches at 11 bases. Germline-derived CDR1 and CDR2 are GEAIGNYY and EKD. This CDR3 is 18 amino acids long.

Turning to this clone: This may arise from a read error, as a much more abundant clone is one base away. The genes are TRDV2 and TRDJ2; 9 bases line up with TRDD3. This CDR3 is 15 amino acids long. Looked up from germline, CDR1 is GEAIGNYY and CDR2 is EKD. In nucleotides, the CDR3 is TGTGCCTGTGACACCGTGGGGGGATACCCAGCACACCTCTTCTTT. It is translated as CACDTVGGYPAHLFF.

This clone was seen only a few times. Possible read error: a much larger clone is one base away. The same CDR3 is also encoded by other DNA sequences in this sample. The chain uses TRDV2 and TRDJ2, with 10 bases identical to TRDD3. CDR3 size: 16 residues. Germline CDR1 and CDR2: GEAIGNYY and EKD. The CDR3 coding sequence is TGTGCCTGTGACACCGTGGGGGGGATACGCCCAGCGCAACTCTTCTTT. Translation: CACDTVGGIRPAQLFF.

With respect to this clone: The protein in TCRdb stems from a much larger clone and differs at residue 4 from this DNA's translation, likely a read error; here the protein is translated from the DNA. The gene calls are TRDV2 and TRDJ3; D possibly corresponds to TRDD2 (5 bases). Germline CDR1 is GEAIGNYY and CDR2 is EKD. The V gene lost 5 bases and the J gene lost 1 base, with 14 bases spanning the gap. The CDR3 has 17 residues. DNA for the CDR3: TGTGCCTGTGGTCCTTCTACTGATTCCTGGGACACCCGACAGATGTTTTTC. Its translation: CACGPSTDSWDTRQMFF.